This T cell receptor beta chain came from a study of cytomegalovirus exposure and HLA in healthy donors. Study-level information: Genotyping of more than 300 donors showed that 65% to 90% belonged to the Caucasian-associated ancestry cluster.

Notes on the study in general: The study listed under 200 cytomegalovirus-associated TCR beta chains. Several V segments, TRBV6-2 and TRBV6-3 among them, could not be told apart and were dropped.

As regards this clone: What it binds is unknown.

The CDR3 length is 14 residues. V gave up 6 bases and J gave up 4 bases; unmatched junction bases: 6. Germline-derived CDR1 and CDR2 are SGHTA and FQGNSA. PCR involved 60 Vbeta and 13 Jbeta primers. Clones were sequenced by immunoSEQ multiplex PCR, and TCRdb holds only the in-frame ones, with some missing. The sample contains roughly 180,000 clones, 65% to 85% of which appear only once. The TCR sequence derives from a boy aged 2-9 years in good health and CMV-seronegative. What was sequenced was PBMCs. The chain recombines TRBV7-2 with TRBJ1-3, with TRBD1 matching over 7 bases. The CDR3 here is CASRTGRRGNTIYF. CDR3 nucleotides: TGTGCCAGCAGGACAGGGCGTAGGGGAAACACCATATATTTT.